This TCR beta chain was documented in a study of cytomegalovirus exposure and HLA in healthy donors. Study details: HLA-typed donors contributed 65 million to 95 million unique TCRs, which were held in an early data release.

Overall study findings and caveats: Several of the most significant clusters were apparently associated with common viral pathogens in a later analysis. Cytomegalovirus association was assigned to 150 to 200 TCR beta chains.

As to this clone: Its specificity is not known.

Trimming cost V 2 bases and J 0 bases, with 14 bases left between them. CDR1 and CDR2 (germline): SEHNR, FQNEAQ (reference sequence). The CDR3 loop spans 17 amino acids. Primers: 60 Vbeta forward and 13 Jbeta reverse. Libraries were prepared by immunoSEQ multiplex PCR; TCRdb keeps only in-frame clonotypes and omits some of them. The sample totals 110,000 to 150,000 clones. Everyone who donated was a healthy bone marrow donor. The genes are TRBV7-9 and TRBJ1-3; TRBD1 is a possible D gene (5 bases). The sample was PBMCs. The TCR comes from a male donor in good health and CMV-seronegative. The CDR3: CASSLLRDRTSGNTIYF. CDR3 sequence (DNA): TGTGCCAGCAGCTTATTACGCGACAGAACCTCTGGAAACACCATATATTTT.